Below, 29 T cell receptor beta chains from the same sample are listed, as sequenced in a study of CD8 T cells in Susac syndrome. Reverse transcription of roughly 0.5 to 1 ug RNA was carried out with random hexamers. TCRdb called the immunoSEQ multiplex PCR reads again in MiXCR, with one record for every CDR3 protein. The table includes tens of thousands of distinct CDR3 sequences, approximately 95% detected once. Source material: CD8+ T cells from PBMCs. The receptor set was obtained from a human donor with Susac syndrome.

This clonotype has only one observation. The CDR3 protein is CASSTAEQGSYEQYF. CDR3 nucleotides: TGTGCCAGCAGTACGGCAGAACAGGGCTCCTACGAGCAGTACTTC. The rearrangement links TRBV27 to TRBJ2-7, with D perhaps matching TRBD1 (6 bases). V gave up 5 bases and J gave up 0 bases, with 14 bases separating them. The CDR3 is 15 residues long. Looked up from germline, CDR1 is MNHEY and CDR2 is SMNVEV (reference sequence).

The rearrangement joins TRBV20-1 to TRBJ2-2; the match to TRBD2 covers 7 bases. Germline lookup yields CDR1 DFQATT and CDR2 SNEGSKA (reference sequence). V gave up 0 bases and J gave up 1 base; unmatched junction bases: 5. The CDR3 covers 16 residues. CDR3 region: CSARDRASGNTGELFF. The CDR3 DNA sequence: TGCAGTGCTAGAGATCGGGCTAGCGGGAACACCGGGGAGCTGTTTTTT.

V and J are TRBV29-1 and TRBJ2-1; D is uncertain. Germline values: CDR1 SQVTM, CDR2 ANQGSEA. V was shortened by 4 bases and J by 7 bases, with 11 bases between the two germline ends. This CDR3 contains 12 residues. The CDR3 DNA is TGCAGCGTTGGACTTTCTCGGAATGAGCAGTTCTTC. Protein product: CSVGLSRNEQFF.

The chain carries TRBV29-1 and TRBJ1-4; 8 nucleotides match TRBD1. Germline loops: CDR1 SQVTM, CDR2 ANQGSEA. V lost 7 bases and J lost 8; bases outside the gene matches: 9. The CDR3 contains 13 residues. The CDR3 coding sequence is TGCAGCGGTACGACAGGGGAAGGCGAAAAACTGTTTTTT. This codes for CSGTTGEGEKLFF. The whole variable domain, filled in from reference TRBV29-1 and TRBJ1-4, reads SAVISQKPSRDICQRGTSLTIQCQVDSQVTMMFWYRQQPGQSLTLIATANQGSEATYESGFVIDKFPISRPNLTFSTLTVSNMSPEDSSIYLCSGTTGEGEKLFFGSGTQLSVL.

This chain joins TRBV9 and TRBJ2-1; TRBD2 matches 9 bases. The CDR3 has 15 residues. The V segment lost 3 bases and the J segment 2 bases; nucleotides outside the gene matches: 3. The V gene's germline CDR1 is SGDLS and CDR2 YYNGEE. CDR3 sequence (DNA): TGTGCCAGCAGCGAAAGCGGGAGGCCCTACAATGAGCAGTTCTTC. Its protein is CASSESGRPYNEQFF.

V and J are TRBV4-3 and TRBJ2-7; D is perhaps TRBD1 (5 bases). CDR1 and CDR2 (germline): LGHNA, YSLEER. V lost 0 bases, J lost 0 bases, and 18 bases lay in between. The CDR3 is made up of 18 amino acids. The CDR3 coding sequence is TGCGCCAGCAGCCAAGATCGATCAAGGGCAGGGCTCTCCTACGAGCAGTACTTC. This translates into CASSQDRSRAGLSYEQYF.

V usage is TRBV2 and J usage is TRBJ2-2; D might be TRBD1 (6 bases). The V gene lost 6 bases and the J gene lost 3 bases, with 14 bases spanning the gap. Germline V gene sequence: CDR1 SNHLY, CDR2 FYNNEI. The CDR3 has 15 amino acids. The CDR3 DNA sequence: TGTGCCAGCAGATACAGGGCGGCGGACACCGGGGAGCTGTTTTTT. It codes for CASRYRAADTGELFF.

The chain carries TRBV20-1 and TRBJ2-5; D uncertain. Germline V gene sequence: CDR1 DFQATT, CDR2 SNEGSKA (reference sequence). Trimming cost V 6 bases and J 3 bases, with 14 bases left between them. The CDR3 runs 13 residues. CDR3 DNA: TGCAGTGCCCCTCTGCCGAAAAAAGAGACCCAGTACTTC. Its translation is CSAPLPKKETQYF.

The gene calls are TRBV29-1 and TRBJ1-2; weak D call: TRBD1 (5 bases). Germline CDR1 and CDR2: SQVTM and ANQGSEA. The length of the CDR3 is 14 residues. Trimming removed 4 bases from V and 4 bases from J, with 16 bases in between. CDR3 DNA: TGCAGCGTTGTATCGGGGGAATGGAGCTATGGCTACACCTTC. It translates to CSVVSGEWSYGYTF.

The count of this clonotype is one. This chain joins TRBV27 and TRBJ2-3; D is undetermined. The germline V gene encodes CDR1 MNHEY and CDR2 SMNVEV (reference sequence). CDR3 length equals 14 residues. V was trimmed by 6 bases and J by 1 base, leaving 11 bases between them. In nucleotides, the CDR3 is TGTGCCAGCAGGGGTTATCTAGGCACAGATACGCAGTATTTT. Amino acids: CASRGYLGTDTQYF.

The rearrangement links TRBV12-3 or TRBV12-4 to TRBJ2-7; D remains unclear. V was pared by 10 bases and J by 0 bases, with 13 bases between. The CDR3 spans 13 residues. The CDR3, as DNA: TGTGCCATCAGCACGTCGGTCTCCTACGAGCAGTACTTC. Encoded protein: CAISTSVSYEQYF.

The count of this clonotype is one. The chain couples TRBV3-1 to TRBJ2-7, with a tentative D call TRBD1 (5 bases). CDR1 is LGHDT, CDR2 YNNKEL, per germline (reference sequence). The CDR3 totals 13 residues. V lost 3 bases and J lost 2, with 8 bases in between. CDR3: CASSQDMTYEQYF. Written as DNA, the CDR3 is TGTGCCAGCAGCCAGGACATGACCTACGAGCAGTACTTC.

The chain recombines TRBV5-4 with TRBJ2-1; 10 bases match TRBD1. CDR3 length: 16 residues. Looked up from germline, CDR1 is SGHNT and CDR2 is YYREEE (reference sequence). V gave up 4 bases and J gave up 1 base; unmatched junction bases: 5. This CDR3 reads CASSLPDRGSYNEQFF. The CDR3 coding sequence is TGTGCCAGCAGCCTCCCGGACAGGGGGTCCTACAATGAGCAGTTCTTC. Supplemented by reference TRBV5-4 and TRBJ2-1, the full variable domain reads ETGVTQSPTHLIKTRGQQVTLRCSSQSGHNTVSWYQQALGQGPQFIFQYYREEENGRGNFPPRFSGLQFPNYSSELNVNALELDDSALYLCASSLPDRGSYNEQFFGPGTRLTVL.

The chain uses TRBV30 and TRBJ2-1, with 9 bases matching TRBD2. The germline CDR1 and CDR2 sequences are GTSNPN and SVGIG (reference sequence). The CDR3 sequence is 13 residues long. The V and J ends lost 0 bases and 7 bases, in that order; junction bases with no gene match: 1. The chain's CDR3 is CAWSVTSGNEQFF. The CDR3 nucleotides read TGTGCCTGGAGTGTAACTAGCGGGAATGAGCAGTTCTTC.

The rearrangement links TRBV7-9 to TRBJ1-5; 8 positions agree with TRBD1. The CDR3 consists of 17 residues. The germline V gene encodes CDR1 SEHNR and CDR2 FQNEAQ (reference sequence). Trimming at V came to 4 bases and at J to 4 bases, leaving 12 bases not matched to a gene. The CDR3 loop reads CASSSLAPGQENQPQHF. As DNA, the CDR3 is TGTGCCAGCAGCTCATTAGCCCCGGGACAGGAGAATCAGCCCCAGCATTTT.

The rearrangement uses TRBV27 and TRBJ2-5, with no clear D. The germline gives CDR1 MNHEY, CDR2 SMNVEV (reference sequence). V gave up 0 bases and J gave up 2 bases, with 4 bases separating them. This CDR3 has 13 residues. CDR3 in DNA: TGTGCCAGCAGTTTATCCAGTCAAGAGACCCAGTACTTC. Protein product: CASSLSSQETQYF.

V and J are TRBV29-1 and TRBJ2-5; D unresolved. Trimming removed 4 bases at V and 5 bases at J, with 11 bases between. Germline values: CDR1 SQVTM, CDR2 ANQGSEA. The CDR3 contains 12 residues. DNA of the CDR3: TGCAGCGTTGTAACGGAAGGGGAGACCCAGTACTTC. Translating it yields CSVVTEGETQYF.

The J gene is TRBJ2-1, the V gene TRBV11-2; the D is unclear. Between the trimmed V and J ends, which lost 7 bases and 9 bases, there was a span of 22 bases. Germline V CDR1 and CDR2: SGHAT, FQNNGV. This CDR3 is built from 15 residues. The CDR3 loop reads CASTDEAGPLPEQFF. The CDR3 region has the DNA TGTGCCAGCACCGACGAGGCCGGGCCACTACCTGAGCAGTTCTTC.

This clonotype was picked up one time. The chain carries TRBV3-1 and TRBJ2-3; TRBD1 aligns across 9 bases. Germline V gene sequence: CDR1 LGHDT, CDR2 YNNKEL (reference sequence). This CDR3 has 16 amino acids. V lost 1 base to trimming and J lost 2 bases; unmatched junction nucleotides: 4. This chain's CDR3 is CASSQGTGGDTDTQYF. Written as DNA, the CDR3 is TGTGCCAGCAGCCAAGGAACAGGGGGCGACACAGATACGCAGTATTTT.

The chain is built from TRBV27 and TRBJ2-7; weak D call: TRBD1 (6 bases). The CDR3 has 12 residues. CDR1 and CDR2 from the germline V gene are MNHEY and SMNVEV (reference sequence). V dropped 6 bases and J dropped 6 bases, with 12 bases sitting between them. CDR3 protein: CASRPGVGEQYF. The DNA for the CDR3 is TGTGCCAGCAGACCAGGGGTAGGCGAGCAGTACTTC.

CDR3 DNA sequence: TGTGCCAGCAGCCAGGGACCGAGCCAAGGCTACGAGCAGTACTTC. Translation gives CASSQGPSQGYEQYF. The chain joins TRBV3-1 to TRBJ2-7; D is perhaps TRBD1 or TRBD2 (5 bases each). The CDR3 extends over 15 amino acids. The ends were cut back, 3 bases at V and 3 bases at J, with 15 bases in the middle. Germline values: CDR1 LGHDT, CDR2 YNNKEL (reference sequence).

This sequence joins TRBV9 and TRBJ2-3; D not resolved. The length of the CDR3 is 16 residues. Per germline, CDR1 SGDLS and CDR2 YYNGEE. Trimming removed 3 bases from V and 2 bases from J, with 16 bases in between. The CDR3: CASSAPPAQITDTQYF. CDR3 nucleotides: TGTGCCAGCAGCGCCCCGCCCGCACAGATCACAGATACGCAGTATTTT.

The chain is built from TRBV6-4 and TRBJ2-1, with 13 bases fitting TRBD2. V gave up 4 bases and J gave up 8 bases; unmatched junction bases: 5. CDR1 is MRHNA, CDR2 SNTAGT, per germline. This CDR3 is 15 amino acids long. DNA for the CDR3: TGTGCCAGCAGTGTACTAGCGGGAGGGAGCGATGAGCAGTTCTTC. This encodes CASSVLAGGSDEQFF.

This clonotype was detected only once. The chain joins TRBV15 to TRBJ2-3, with D possibly matching TRBD2 (6 bases). The germline V gene has CDR1 LNHNV and CDR2 YYDKDF (reference sequence). CDR3 size: 19 residues. V was cut by 0 bases and J by 3 bases, with 22 bases left in between. CDR3 bases: TGTGCCACCAGCAGAGATCCTATTGGTAGCGGATCTTCGACAGATACGCAGTATTTT. It encodes CATSRDPIGSGSSTDTQYF.

This rearrangement joins TRBV27 to TRBJ1-5; D remains unclear. Trimming shortened V by 2 bases and J by 0 bases, and 8 bases separated the two germline ends. The V gene's germline CDR1 is MNHEY and CDR2 SMNVEV (reference sequence). This CDR3 has 15 residues. This CDR3 is CASSLGLNSNQPQHF. DNA of the CDR3: TGTGCCAGCAGTTTAGGCCTAAATAGCAATCAGCCCCAGCATTTT.

J is TRBJ2-3 and V is TRBV30, with 9 bases lining up with TRBD1. Per germline, CDR1 GTSNPN and CDR2 SVGIG (reference sequence). V trimming: 3 bases; J trimming: 0 bases; junction bases outside the gene matches: 1. The CDR3 spans 14 residues. CDR3 residues: CAWSGQGSTDTQYF. The CDR3 DNA is TGTGCCTGGAGCGGACAGGGGAGCACAGATACGCAGTATTTT.

This sequence joins TRBV15 and TRBJ2-7, with 10 bases fitting TRBD1. The V gene's germline CDR1 is LNHNV and CDR2 YYDKDF (reference sequence). V dropped 5 bases and J dropped 0; count of bases not matched to a gene: 10. There are 17 residues in the CDR3. CDR3 amino acids: CATSGGSDRGHSYEQYF. CDR3 DNA: TGTGCCACCAGCGGGGGATCAGACAGGGGGCACTCCTACGAGCAGTACTTC. Variable domain in full (rest from reference TRBV15 and TRBJ2-7): DAMVIQNPRYQVTQFGKPVTLSCSQTLNHNVMYWYQQKSSQAPKLLFHYYDKDFNNEADTPDNFQSRRPNTSFCFLDIRSPGLGDTAMYLCATSGGSDRGHSYEQYFGPGTRLTVT.

The chain is built from TRBV27 and TRBJ2-3; TRBD1 matches at 7 bases. CDR3 length: 14 residues. V lost 6 bases to trimming and J lost 2 bases; unmatched junction nucleotides: 5. Germline V lookup: CDR1 MNHEY, CDR2 SMNVEV (reference sequence). The CDR3 region is CASRTGLNTDTQYF. CDR3 nucleotides: TGTGCCAGCAGGACAGGGCTTAACACAGATACGCAGTATTTT.

The chain uses TRBV5-1 and TRBJ2-1, with TRBD2 as a possible D gene (5 bases). Trimming left V 2 bases short and J 0 bases short, with 15 bases between. Germline values: CDR1 SGHRS, CDR2 YFSETQ. This CDR3 contains 17 residues. Here the CDR3 reads CASSLAAVGISYNEQFF. Here the CDR3 DNA reads TGCGCCAGCAGCTTAGCGGCCGTCGGTATCTCCTACAATGAGCAGTTCTTC.